This T cell receptor (beta chain) was recorded in a study of blood T cell repertoires in COVID-19. Trimming removed 3 bases at V and 0 bases at J, with 11 bases between. Germline CDR1 MDHEN, CDR2 SYDVKM. This CDR3 has 15 amino acids. Profiling relied on immunoSEQ multiplex PCR, and the TCRdb table lists in-frame clones only, not all of them. The sample contains roughly 220,000 clones, 80% to 90% of which appear only once. The TCR comes from a woman in her forties with acute COVID-19. Sequencing was done on a sample of PBMCs or T cells enriched from blood (not recorded which). This rearrangement joins TRBV28 to TRBJ1-1, with a tentative D call TRBD1 (6 bases). The CDR3 bases are TGTGCCAGCAGTTTGGGCGGGGGCGTGAACACTGAAGCTTTCTTT. Translating gives CASSLGGGVNTEAFF.